A selection of T cell receptor beta chains follows, all from one sample in a study of beta chain features in type 1 diabetes. Sequenced by immunoSEQ multiplex PCR; TCRdb stores in-frame clones only, minus some. This sample has about 180,000 clones, with 7% to 9% found just once. The sample consisted of central memory CD4+ T cells from blood. The receptor set was obtained from a man aged 18 to 30 with type 1 diabetes. Each CDR3 is given with its conserved first and last residue. A D gene is named only where the DNA matches it firmly.

V gene	D gene	J gene	CDR3 protein
TRBV29-1	-	TRBJ1-1	CSASTELNTEAFF
TRBV7-2	TRBD2	TRBJ2-3	CASSYLAGFTDTQYF
TRBV19	TRBD1	TRBJ2-7	CASRMTGQVDEQYF
TRBV2	-	TRBJ2-1	CASSEVPGYKQFF
TRBV7-9	-	TRBJ2-7	CASSYSRLPYEQYF
TRBV6-5	TRBD1	TRBJ2-2	CASSARQGRTGELFF
TRBV4-3	-	TRBJ2-4	CASSQEPGAKNIQYF
TRBV6-6	-	TRBJ1-4	CASSYGQRAEKLFF
TRBV5-6	-	TRBJ2-1	CASCMGPNNEQFF
TRBV5-1	TRBD2	TRBJ2-7	CASSSSPGLEAYEQYF